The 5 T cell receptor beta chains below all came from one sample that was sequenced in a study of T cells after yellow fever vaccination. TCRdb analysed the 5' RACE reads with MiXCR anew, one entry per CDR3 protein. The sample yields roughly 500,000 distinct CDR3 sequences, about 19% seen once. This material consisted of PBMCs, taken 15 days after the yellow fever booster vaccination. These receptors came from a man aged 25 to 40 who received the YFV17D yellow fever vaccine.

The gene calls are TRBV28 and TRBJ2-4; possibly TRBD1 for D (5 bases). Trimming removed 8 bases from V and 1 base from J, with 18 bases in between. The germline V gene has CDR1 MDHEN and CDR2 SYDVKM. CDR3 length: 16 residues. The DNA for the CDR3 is TGTGCCAGCGCGACGGCCGCAGGGAATGCCAAAAACATTCAGTACTTC. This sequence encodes CASATAAGNAKNIQYF.

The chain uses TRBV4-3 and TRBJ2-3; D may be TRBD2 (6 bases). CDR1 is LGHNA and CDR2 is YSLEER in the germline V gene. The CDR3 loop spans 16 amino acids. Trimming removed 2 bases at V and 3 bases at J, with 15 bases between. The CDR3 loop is CASSQIAALLTDTQYF. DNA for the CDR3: TGCGCCAGCAGCCAAATAGCGGCTTTACTGACAGATACGCAGTATTTT.

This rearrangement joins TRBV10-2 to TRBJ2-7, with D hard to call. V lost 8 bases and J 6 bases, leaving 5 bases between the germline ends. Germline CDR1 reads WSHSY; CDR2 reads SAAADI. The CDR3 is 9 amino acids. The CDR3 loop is CASGFEQYF. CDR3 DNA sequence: TGCGCCAGCGGGTTCGAGCAGTACTTC.

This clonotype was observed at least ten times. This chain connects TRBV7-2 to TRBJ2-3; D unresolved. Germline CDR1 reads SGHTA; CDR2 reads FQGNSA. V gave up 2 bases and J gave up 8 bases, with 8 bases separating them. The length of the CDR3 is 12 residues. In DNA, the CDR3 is TGTGCCAGCAGCTTACAGCCAGCTACGCAGTATTTT. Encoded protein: CASSLQPATQYF.

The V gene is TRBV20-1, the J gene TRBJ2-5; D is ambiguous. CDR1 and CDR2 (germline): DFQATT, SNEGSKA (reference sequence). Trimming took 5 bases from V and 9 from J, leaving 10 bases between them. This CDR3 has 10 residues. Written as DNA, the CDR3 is TGCAGTGCTCTACACCGGGCCCAGTACTTC. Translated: CSALHRAQYF.